These 3 T cell receptor beta chains were sequenced from one sample in a study of T cells in Graves' hyperthyroidism and ophthalmopathy. Amplification targeted TCR beta CDR3 regions from RNA transcripts. First-round RT-PCR targeting the TCR CDR3 was performed with the HTBI primer set. TCRdb independently ran MiXCR on the multiplex PCR reads; one entry per CDR3 protein. The sample shows hundreds of thousands of distinct CDR3 sequences, more than 12% of them seen only once. The specimen was blood. The receptors stem from a woman in her forties or fifties with Graves' ophthalmopathy.

The chain recombines TRBV7-2 with TRBJ1-4; a possible D gene is TRBD1 (5 bases). The CDR3 is 15 residues long. Trimming took 5 bases from V and 11 from J, leaving 21 bases between them. In germline, CDR1 is SGHTA, CDR2 FQGNSA. The CDR3 DNA follows: TGTGCCAGCAGCCCTTTGGGTTGGGACCCTGACAAACTGTTTTTT. This gives the protein CASSPLGWDPDKLFF.

The sample holds a few counts of this clonotype. The chain carries TRBV20-1 and TRBJ1-5; a possible D gene is TRBD1 (5 bases). Looked up from germline, CDR1 is DFQATT and CDR2 is SNEGSKA (reference sequence). V lost 0 bases, J lost 9 bases, and 15 bases lay in between. The CDR3 spans 14 residues. The CDR3, as DNA: TGCAGTGCTAGAGATAAAACCTTTGGGGGGCCCCAGCATTTT. Encoded protein: CSARDKTFGGPQHF.

The rearrangement uses TRBV27 and TRBJ1-1; 7 nucleotides match TRBD1. Germline V CDR1 and CDR2: MNHEY, SMNVEV (reference sequence). There are 15 residues in the CDR3. J lost 7 bases, V lost 0 bases, and 8 bases had no gene match. CDR3 nucleotides: TGTGCCAGCAGTTTATCGAAGGGGGCTATCTATGAAGCTTTCTTT. Translation gives CASSLSKGAIYEAFF.